These 5 T cell receptor beta chains share one sample of origin, sequenced in a study of shared clonotypes between healthy human individuals. The data were produced by immunoSEQ multiplex PCR, yet TCRdb's version contains in-frame clones alone and is incomplete. The sample lists about 110,000 clones, around 73% occurring once. The sample taken for sequencing was memory CD8+ T cells sorted from blood. Subset reported: CD45RO+ cells pooled with CCR7-negative TemRA cells. Receptor source: a woman aged 30 to 39 in good health.

The chain employs TRBV5-1 and TRBJ2-1; 9 bases match TRBD2. Per germline, CDR1 SGHRS and CDR2 YFSETQ. V was clipped by 2 bases and J by 6 bases; unmatched bases: 6. CDR3 length equals 15 residues. The CDR3 DNA is TGCGCCAGCAGCTTTGGCGGGAGGGTGGGCAATGAGCAGTTCTTC. Translation: CASSFGGRVGNEQFF.

CDR3 in amino acids: CASSFTTLSTNEKLFF. For the CDR3, the DNA is TGTGCCAGCAGCTTTACAACCTTGTCCACTAATGAAAAACTGTTTTTT. The chain carries TRBV7-9 and TRBJ1-4, with D unresolved. Trimming removed 3 bases from V and 2 bases from J, with 13 bases in between. This CDR3 comprises 16 residues. Germline CDR1 and CDR2: SEHNR and FQNEAQ (reference sequence). Full variable domain (outside the CDR3, taken from reference TRBV7-9 and TRBJ1-4): DTGVSQNPRHKITKRGQNVTFRCDPISEHNRLYWYRQTLGQGPEFLTYFQNEAQLEKSRLLSDRFSAERPKGSFSTLEIQRTEQGDSAMYLCASSFTTLSTNEKLFFGSGTQLSVL.

By its share, this clone is medium-sized (0.01 to 0.1%). The chain is built from TRBV4-2 and TRBJ2-1; 9 bases agree with TRBD2. V lost 2 bases to trimming and J lost 3 bases; unmatched junction nucleotides: 2. The CDR3 covers 15 residues. Germline V gene lookup returns CDR1 LGHNA and CDR2 YNFKEQ. Here the CDR3 DNA reads TGTGCCAGCAGCCAACGGACTAGCGACTACAATGAGCAGTTCTTC. It codes for CASSQRTSDYNEQFF.

The chain links TRBV7-9 to TRBJ2-3; TRBD2 matches 14 bases. Per the germline V gene, CDR1 is SEHNR and CDR2 is FQNEAQ (reference sequence). J lost 0 bases, V lost 5 bases, and 10 bases had no gene match. This CDR3 region has 19 residues. For the CDR3, the DNA is TGTGCCAGCAGCCCGACGACTAGCGGGAGGGCCTATAGCACAGATACGCAGTATTTT. This codes for CASSPTTSGRAYSTDTQYF.

This chain connects TRBV19 to TRBJ2-1; a weak D match, TRBD2 (6 bases). In germline, CDR1 is LNHDA, CDR2 SQIVND (reference sequence). Trimming removed 2 bases from V and 5 bases from J, with 19 bases in between. This CDR3 contains 17 residues. CDR3 loop: CASSINHGTAEHNEQFF. The DNA of the CDR3 is TGTGCCAGTAGTATAAACCACGGGACTGCTGAACACAATGAGCAGTTCTTC.